A single sample is the source of the 28 T cell receptor beta chains below, sequenced in a study of beta chain features in type 1 diabetes. Of the isolated RNA, all was reverse transcribed, and so the sequenced material was expressed TCRB transcripts. Sequencing used immunoSEQ multiplex PCR; TCRdb keeps in-frame clones, though not all of them. The sample lists just over 600,000 clones, 15% to 19% occurring once. Sequencing used naive CD4+ T cells from blood. Receptors originate from a man aged 18 to 30 in good health.

This clone has a handful of counts. The chain uses TRBV9 and TRBJ1-1; D gene unclear. Germline values: CDR1 SGDLS, CDR2 YYNGEE. The CDR3 runs 14 residues. The germline V and J ends were trimmed by 0 bases and 1 base, with 7 bases remaining between them. CDR3 sequence reads: CASSVVPQNTEAFF. The CDR3 nucleotides are TGTGCCAGCAGCGTAGTTCCGCAGAACACTGAAGCTTTCTTT. The full variable domain, rest sourced from reference TRBV9 and TRBJ1-1, is DSGVTQTPKHLITATGQRVTLRCSPRSGDLSVYWYQQSLDQGLQFLIQYYNGEERAKGNILERFSAQQFPDLHSELNLSSLELGDSALYFCASSVVPQNTEAFFGQGTRLTVV.

The chain has TRBV7-9 and TRBJ1-2; maybe TRBD1 (6 bases). Per germline, CDR1 SEHNR and CDR2 FQNEAQ (reference sequence). Trimming shortened V by 6 bases and J by 6 bases, and 14 bases separated the two germline ends. This CDR3 has 13 residues. The CDR3 nucleotides are TGTGCCAGCAGACATTTCGGGACAAATGGCTACACCTTC. This codes for CASRHFGTNGYTF.

This clone has more than one count but fewer than ten. The J gene is TRBJ2-6, the V gene TRBV4-1, with 7 bases matching TRBD1. Germline V gene data show CDR1 as MGHRA and CDR2 as YSYEKL. The length of the CDR3 is 18 residues. V shed 2 bases and J 0 bases; nucleotides not matched to a gene: 7. CDR3 amino acids: CASSQPRTGPSGANVLTF. Written as DNA, the CDR3 is TGCGCCAGCAGCCAACCGCGGACAGGTCCCTCTGGGGCCAACGTCCTGACTTTC.

The chain carries TRBV5-1 and TRBJ2-5; D tentatively reads TRBD1 or TRBD2 (6 bases each). This CDR3 has 14 residues. CDR1 is SGHRS and CDR2 is YFSETQ in the germline V gene. V was cut by 4 bases and J by 6 bases, with 16 bases left in between. CDR3 in amino acids: CASSLDGGEKTQYF. Written as DNA, the CDR3 is TGCGCCAGCAGCCTGGACGGGGGCGAGAAGACCCAGTACTTC. Variable domain in full (rest from reference TRBV5-1 and TRBJ2-5): KAGVTQTPRYLIKTRGQQVTLSCSPISGHRSVSWYQQTPGQGLQFLFEYFSETQRNKGNFPGRFSGRQFSNSRSEMNVSTLELGDSALYLCASSLDGGEKTQYFGPGTRLLVL.

This clone occurred a few times. This chain uses TRBV21-1 with TRBJ2-2. TRBV21-1 is an annotated pseudogene. The CDR3 is 14 residues long. The CDR3 bases are TGTGCCAGCAGCAAAGAGACGGACACCGGGGAGCTGTTTTTT. Amino acid sequence: CASSKETDTGELFF.

This clone has a handful of counts. V usage is TRBV7-3 and J usage is TRBJ2-1; tentatively, D is TRBD1 (5 bases). Germline assignment: CDR1 SGHTA and CDR2 FQGTGA. CDR3 length equals 11 residues. V gave up 2 bases and J gave up 9 bases, with 5 bases separating them. The CDR3 bases are TGTGCCAGCAGCTTACAGGGTGAGCAGTTCTTC. Translated: CASSLQGEQFF.

The chain is built from TRBV18 and TRBJ1-2; D remains unclear. The V gene lost 6 bases and the J gene lost 0 bases, with 14 bases spanning the gap. Looked up from germline, CDR1 is KGHSH and CDR2 is LQKENI. The CDR3 totals 15 residues. CDR3 sequence reads: CASSPVGEANYGYTF. The CDR3 coding sequence is TGTGCCAGCTCCCCCGTGGGAGAGGCTAACTATGGCTACACCTTC.

The chain links TRBV7-2 to TRBJ2-1; D perhaps matches TRBD1 (6 bases). Between the trimmed V and J ends, which lost 1 base and 9 bases, there was a span of 13 bases. Germline lookup yields CDR1 SGHTA and CDR2 FQGNSA. The CDR3 extends over 14 amino acids. The CDR3 region is CASSLGGQFVEQFF. In DNA, the CDR3 is TGTGCCAGCAGCTTAGGGGGGCAGTTTGTTGAGCAGTTCTTC.

Only a few counts were recorded for this clone. The chain joins TRBV5-1 to TRBJ2-3, with 9 bases matching TRBD2. The V and J ends lost 0 bases and 2 bases, in that order; junction bases with no gene match: 1. This CDR3 has 15 amino acids. The germline gives CDR1 SGHRS, CDR2 YFSETQ. CDR3 DNA sequence: TGCGCCAGCAGCTTGGGACTAGCGGACACAGATACGCAGTATTTT. Protein product: CASSLGLADTDTQYF.

This CDR3 reads CASSLPWTAAEAFF. The CDR3, as DNA: TGTGCCAGCAGCTTGCCTTGGACCGCGGCGGAAGCTTTCTTT. V gene TRBV13 combines with J gene TRBJ1-1; D gene unclear. Germline lookup yields CDR1 PRHDT and CDR2 FYEKMQ (reference sequence). Trimming cost V 3 bases and J 8 bases, with 16 bases left between them. The CDR3 loop spans 14 amino acids. Combining the CDR3 with reference TRBV13 and TRBJ1-1 gives the whole variable domain AAGVIQSPRHLIKEKRETATLKCYPIPRHDTVYWYQQGPGQDPQFLISFYEKMQSDKGSIPDRFSAQQFSDYHSELNMSSLELGDSALYFCASSLPWTAAEAFFGQGTRLTVV.

This clone was counted between two and nine times. The genes are TRBV20-1 and TRBJ2-5, with D perhaps matching TRBD2 (5 bases). CDR3 length: 10 amino acids. Trimming pared 6 bases from V and 9 bases from J, leaving 11 bases between. Germline V gives CDR1 DFQATT, CDR2 SNEGSKA (reference sequence). The CDR3 loop reads CSASLASQYF. CDR3 sequence (DNA): TGCAGTGCCAGTCTAGCCTCCCAGTACTTC.

This rearrangement joins TRBV6-4 to TRBJ1-5, with a possible D match to TRBD1 (5 bases). The CDR3 is 16 amino acids. Trimming took 3 bases from V and 6 from J, leaving 18 bases between them. CDR1 and CDR2 (germline): MRHNA, SNTAGT. The CDR3 sequence is CASSDWGRSSIQPQHF. The CDR3 DNA is TGTGCCAGCAGTGATTGGGGCAGGTCCTCCATTCAGCCCCAGCATTTT.

The chain carries TRBV9 and TRBJ2-3; no definite D call. Per the germline V gene, CDR1 is SGDLS and CDR2 is YYNGEE. The ends were cut back, 0 bases at V and 7 bases at J, with 9 bases in the middle. This CDR3 has 13 amino acids. CDR3 in amino acids: CASSVDLGYTQYF. The DNA for the CDR3 is TGTGCCAGCAGCGTAGACCTGGGGTATACGCAGTATTTT.

This clone was counted only a few times. The chain combines TRBV7-9 with TRBJ2-3; no definite D call. The V gene lost 5 bases and the J gene lost 2 bases, with 20 bases spanning the gap. The germline V gene has CDR1 SEHNR and CDR2 FQNEAQ (reference sequence). This CDR3 contains 17 residues. This CDR3 is CASSLPSGLDPTDTQYF. The CDR3 nucleotides are TGTGCCAGCAGCCTCCCTTCCGGGCTGGATCCCACAGATACGCAGTATTTT.

This clone was recorded a few times. The chain has TRBV5-1 and TRBJ2-2; D gene uncertain. Germline CDR1 and CDR2: SGHRS and YFSETQ. CDR3 size: 17 residues. V was pared by 4 bases and J by 0 bases, with 16 bases between. The CDR3 sequence: CASSLPNLAANTGELFF. DNA for the CDR3: TGCGCCAGCAGCCTACCAAATTTGGCGGCGAACACCGGGGAGCTGTTTTTT.

The chain couples TRBV14 to TRBJ1-1; D call uncertain. V dropped 2 bases and J dropped 3 bases, with 7 bases sitting between them. The CDR3 is made up of 13 amino acids. The V gene's germline CDR1 is SGHDN and CDR2 FVKESK. The CDR3 loop reads CASSQSPYTEAFF. The CDR3 nucleotides read TGTGCCAGCAGCCAAAGCCCTTACACTGAAGCTTTCTTT.

The gene calls are TRBV20-1 and TRBJ2-5, with 8 bases identical to TRBD2. Germline CDR1 reads DFQATT; CDR2 reads SNEGSKA (reference sequence). Trimming removed 5 bases from V and 13 bases from J; junction bases left unmatched: 9. The CDR3 totals 11 residues. The DNA of the CDR3 is TGCAGTGCTTTCGGGGGGGTCCAAGGGTACTTC. Amino acid sequence: CSAFGGVQGYF.

The rearrangement uses TRBV7-9 and TRBJ2-3; TRBD1 or TRBD2 may be the D gene (5 bases each). The V and J ends lost 7 bases and 0 bases respectively, with 17 bases between them. Germline V CDR1 and CDR2: SEHNR, FQNEAQ (reference sequence). This CDR3 has 16 amino acids. CDR3 sequence reads: CASINRKGSSTDTQYF. The CDR3 DNA is TGTGCCAGCATCAATCGCAAGGGGAGTAGCACAGATACGCAGTATTTT.

The genes are TRBV4-2 and TRBJ2-3; 9 positions agree with TRBD2. The CDR3 consists of 16 residues. CDR1 is LGHNA, CDR2 YNFKEQ, per germline. The ends lost 0 bases at V and 1 base at J; junction bases unmatched: 2. The CDR3 loop reads CASSQDQRGGTDTQYF. DNA of the CDR3: TGTGCCAGCAGCCAAGACCAGCGGGGGGGCACAGATACGCAGTATTTT.

This clone turned up a few times. The chain links TRBV10-3 to TRBJ2-7, with D maybe TRBD1 (6 bases). There are 12 residues in the CDR3. Germline V gives CDR1 ENHRY, CDR2 SYGVKD. Trimming stripped 10 bases from V and 1 base from J, with 11 bases between. CDR3: CASSDSSYEQYF. In nucleotides, the CDR3 is TGTGCCAGCTCGGACAGTTCCTACGAGCAGTACTTC.

In its sample, this clone was seen a few times. The V call is TRBV4-3, the J call TRBJ1-1; TRBD1 is a possible D gene (5 bases). V dropped 2 bases and J dropped 5 bases, with 15 bases sitting between them. Looked up from germline, CDR1 is LGHNA and CDR2 is YSLEER. CDR3 length: 15 residues. CDR3 DNA: TGCGCCAGCAGCCAATTGGACACCGGGGGGACTGAAGCTTTCTTT. Translating gives CASSQLDTGGTEAFF.

The chain combines TRBV7-9 with TRBJ2-6, with 7 bases that match TRBD1. V lost 1 base to trimming and J lost 2 bases; unmatched junction nucleotides: 5. Germline-derived CDR1 and CDR2 are SEHNR and FQNEAQ (reference sequence). This CDR3 is built from 17 residues. The DNA of the CDR3 is TGTGCCAGCAGCTTAGGTATAACAGGGGCTGGGGCCAACGTCCTGACTTTC. Its protein product is CASSLGITGAGANVLTF.

The chain links TRBV7-9 to TRBJ2-1; 7 bases agree with TRBD2. The CDR3 runs 14 residues. The germline gives CDR1 SEHNR, CDR2 FQNEAQ (reference sequence). V lost 4 bases, J lost 6 bases, and 6 bases stayed unmatched. The CDR3 protein is CASSWSGLSNEQFF. Written as DNA, the CDR3 is TGTGCCAGCAGCTGGTCGGGACTATCCAATGAGCAGTTCTTC.

This clone came up a few times. This chain joins TRBV28 and TRBJ2-5; D is unclear. This CDR3 has 14 amino acids. V dropped 2 bases and J dropped 7 bases, with 14 bases sitting between them. Germline V gene sequence: CDR1 MDHEN, CDR2 SYDVKM. CDR3 in DNA: TGTGCCAGCAGTTTAGGTGGCGTTTCGGGGACCCAGTACTTC. Amino acids: CASSLGGVSGTQYF.

This chain uses TRBV5-6 with TRBJ2-7; D perhaps matches TRBD1 (5 bases). There are 14 residues in the CDR3. V shed 1 base and J shed 5 bases, with 13 bases lying between them. The germline V gene encodes CDR1 SGHDT and CDR2 YYEEEE. The CDR3 nucleotides read TGTGCCAGCAGCTTGATTGCAGGGCGGCACGAGCAGTACTTC. Its protein is CASSLIAGRHEQYF.

The gene calls are TRBV5-1 and TRBJ2-3; 11 bases are shared with TRBD2. The CDR3 has 15 amino acids. Germline assignment: CDR1 SGHRS and CDR2 YFSETQ. V dropped 2 bases and J dropped 7; count of bases not matched to a gene: 6. CDR3 in DNA: TGCGCCAGCAGCTTTGGGACTAGCGGCCCGCATACGCAGTATTTT. This translates into CASSFGTSGPHTQYF.

This clone was counted only a few times. This sequence joins TRBV28 and TRBJ2-4; D is possibly TRBD1 (6 bases). This CDR3 contains 15 residues. With 5 bases removed from V and 0 bases from J, the gap between germline ends came to 11 bases. The V gene's germline CDR1 is MDHEN and CDR2 SYDVKM. The CDR3 here is CASSPTGLAKNIQYF. The CDR3 DNA reads as TGTGCCAGCAGTCCCACAGGGTTAGCCAAAAACATTCAGTACTTC.

This clone came up a few times. This chain uses TRBV28 with TRBJ2-4; 7 positions agree with TRBD1. Germline assignment: CDR1 MDHEN and CDR2 SYDVKM. The CDR3 is 16 amino acids. Unmatched junction bases numbered 8, after V lost 6 bases and J lost 0 bases. The CDR3, as DNA: TGTGCCAGCAGGCATACAGGGGCTTTAGCCAAAAACATTCAGTACTTC. Translating it yields CASRHTGALAKNIQYF.